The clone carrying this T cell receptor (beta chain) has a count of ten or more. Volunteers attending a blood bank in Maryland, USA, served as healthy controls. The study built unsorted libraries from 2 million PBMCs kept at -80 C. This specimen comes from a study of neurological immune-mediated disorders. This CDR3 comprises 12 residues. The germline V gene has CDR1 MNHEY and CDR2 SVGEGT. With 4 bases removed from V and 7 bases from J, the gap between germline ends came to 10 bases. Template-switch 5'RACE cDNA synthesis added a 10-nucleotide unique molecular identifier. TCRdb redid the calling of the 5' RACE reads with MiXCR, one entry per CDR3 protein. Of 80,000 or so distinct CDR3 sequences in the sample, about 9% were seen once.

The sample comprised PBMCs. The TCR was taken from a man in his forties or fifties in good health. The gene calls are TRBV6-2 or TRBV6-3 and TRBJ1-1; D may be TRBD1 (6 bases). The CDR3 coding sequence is TGTGCCAGCAGTTCAACAGGGTATGAAGCTTTCTTT. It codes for CASSSTGYEAFF.